One TCR beta chain is described in this entry. What it binds is not known. The record originates from a study of tumor-infiltrating lymphocytes in localized non-small cell lung cancer. The overall study: Several tumor histologies, both smoking statuses, and some post-neoadjuvant chemotherapy samples were included.

Assay: immunoSEQ multiplex PCR; the TCRdb copy retains only in-frame clones and omits some. Of about 16,000 clones in the sample, under 75% are singletons; the top ten hold roughly 9.8%. The V end was cut by 4 bases, the J end by 0 bases, with 7 bases between. The CDR3 has 13 amino acids. Germline values: CDR1 SGDLS, CDR2 YYNGEE. Study results and limitations: Technical variation could not be separated from intratumor heterogeneity here. No T-cell fraction difference was seen between IM1 and IM2 tumors.

The origin of this receptor is a human donor with non-small cell lung cancer. The chain couples TRBV9 to TRBJ1-1; the D is unclear. Sequenced sample: lung tumor tissue. The chain's CDR3 is CASSFGMNTEAFF. Written as DNA, the CDR3 is TGTGCCAGCAGCTTCGGGATGAACACTGAAGCTTTCTTT.